Here is one T cell receptor beta chain with its context. Its matching antigen is unknown. The assay was immunoSEQ multiplex PCR, and TCRdb's table has in-frame clones only and misses some. This table holds 88,000 or so clones, about 89% found once. This sample was taken from a study of T cell responses to AZD1222 COVID-19 vaccine. Findings and limits, study-wide: A rise in Spike-specific TCR breadth and depth followed two AZD1222 doses. Donor demographics were predominantly white British with a female majority; clonal diversity may be underestimated. Seropositive status at baseline applied to only 5 or 6 AZD1222 recipients.

Sequencing was performed on peripheral blood, taken 28 days after the second AZD1222 dose. The clonotype originates from an adult who received the AZD1222 COVID-19 vaccine.

The CDR3 bases are TGTGCCTGGACAGGGAGGAACACCGGGGAGCTGTTTTTT. This codes for CAWTGRNTGELFF. The chain uses TRBV30 and TRBJ2-2, with D perhaps TRBD1 or TRBD2 (5 bases each). Germline V lookup: CDR1 GTSNPN, CDR2 SVGIG (reference sequence). With 4 bases removed from V and 1 base from J, the gap between germline ends came to 7 bases. The CDR3 is 13 residues long.